The 14 T cell receptor beta chains in this list originate from one sample, sequenced in a study of blood T cell repertoires in COVID-19. Generated by immunoSEQ multiplex PCR, the TCRdb table keeps only in-frame clones and is missing some. Found here are 200,000 to 300,000 clones, around 90% of them singletons; the top ten hold around 5%. The sequenced material came from peripheral blood. The source is an older woman with COVID-19, enrolled during active disease.

The rearrangement joins TRBV9 to TRBJ1-2, with 8 bases fitting TRBD1. The CDR3 has 16 amino acids. Germline V gene sequence: CDR1 SGDLS, CDR2 YYNGEE. V lost 4 bases to trimming and J lost 7 bases; unmatched junction nucleotides: 15. The CDR3 region has the DNA TGTGCCAGCAGCCTCAGACAGGGGAACTCTCCGGCTGGCTACACCTTC. It codes for CASSLRQGNSPAGYTF.

The genes are TRBV5-1 and TRBJ2-1; 11 bases map to TRBD2. This CDR3 is built from 15 residues. The V segment lost 4 bases and the J segment 5 bases; nucleotides outside the gene matches: 5. Germline assignment: CDR1 SGHRS and CDR2 YFSETQ. CDR3 DNA: TGCGCCAGCAGCGGGGGACTAGCGGAGAACAATGAGCAGTTCTTC. This translates into CASSGGLAENNEQFF.

V is TRBV2 and J is TRBJ1-4; 9 bases line up with TRBD1. The V gene's germline CDR1 is SNHLY and CDR2 FYNNEI. V gave up 10 bases and J gave up 5 bases; unmatched junction bases: 11. This CDR3 has 15 amino acids. This CDR3 reads CATWGLGQGNEKLFF. DNA of the CDR3: TGTGCCACCTGGGGTTTGGGACAGGGAAATGAAAAACTGTTTTTT.

The gene calls are TRBV9 and TRBJ1-3; 9 bases agree with TRBD1. V dropped 2 bases and J dropped 1; count of bases not matched to a gene: 7. The germline V gene has CDR1 SGDLS and CDR2 YYNGEE. CDR3 length equals 17 residues. CDR3 nucleotides: TGTGCCAGCAGCGTGGGACAGGGAGGGACATCTGGAAACACCATATATTTT. Translating gives CASSVGQGGTSGNTIYF.

The V call is TRBV19, the J call TRBJ2-2; D uncertain. Trimming removed 1 base at V and 4 bases at J, with 7 bases between. CDR1 is LNHDA and CDR2 is SQIVND in the germline V gene (reference sequence). The CDR3 is 14 amino acids. The CDR3 spells CASSIGQSTGELFF. CDR3 in DNA: TGTGCCAGTAGTATAGGCCAGTCCACCGGGGAGCTGTTTTTT.

This clone came up a few times. CDR3 sequence: CASSAEQGRYGYTF. In nucleotides, the CDR3 is TGTGCCAGCAGTGCTGAACAGGGGAGGTATGGCTACACCTTC. This chain links TRBV28 with TRBJ1-2, with 7 positions matching TRBD1. J was trimmed by 5 bases and V by 5 bases; bases with no gene match: 8. The CDR3 totals 14 residues. The germline V gene encodes CDR1 MDHEN and CDR2 SYDVKM.

As DNA, the CDR3 is TGTGCCATCAGAGGACAAGGGATCGTCGGTTCACCCCTCCACTTT. Translated: CAIRGQGIVGSPLHF. The V and J genes are TRBV10-3 and TRBJ1-6; maybe TRBD1 (5 bases). The germline V gene encodes CDR1 ENHRY and CDR2 SYGVKD. The CDR3 extends over 15 amino acids. Trimming shortened V by 6 bases and J by 9 bases, and 18 bases separated the two germline ends.

V and J are TRBV10-3 and TRBJ2-3; the match to TRBD2 covers 12 bases. CDR1 is ENHRY and CDR2 is SYGVKD in the germline V gene. The J segment lost 3 bases and the V segment lost 7 bases, leaving 8 bases of the junction unmatched. CDR3 size: 16 residues. The CDR3 nucleotides read TGTGCCATCAAAGAGGCTAGCGGGAGGGGAACAGATACGCAGTATTTT. Protein sequence: CAIKEASGRGTDTQYF.

This clone has only one observation. The CDR3 spells CASSRPTRDVYGYTF. DNA for the CDR3: TGTGCCAGCAGCCGACCTACGCGGGATGTTTATGGCTACACCTTC. The chain employs TRBV7-9 and TRBJ1-2, with D unresolved. This CDR3 region has 15 residues. V was clipped by 5 bases and J by 5 bases, with 18 bases between them. Germline V gene sequence: CDR1 SEHNR, CDR2 FQNEAQ (reference sequence).

A single count supports this clone. The rearrangement uses TRBV24-1 and TRBJ2-7; D remains ambiguous. Germline assignment: CDR1 KGHDR and CDR2 SFDVKD. The CDR3 contains 13 residues. Trimming pared 5 bases from V and 3 bases from J, leaving 10 bases between. The CDR3: CATSGQFLYEQYF. DNA for the CDR3: TGTGCCACCAGTGGGCAGTTTCTCTACGAGCAGTACTTC.

The V call is TRBV5-4, the J call TRBJ1-2; TRBD1 matches 11 bases. Per the germline V gene, CDR1 is SGHNT and CDR2 is YYREEE (reference sequence). The J segment lost 4 bases and the V segment lost 5 bases, leaving 4 bases of the junction unmatched. The CDR3 extends over 14 amino acids. The CDR3 DNA reads as TGTGCCAGCAGTCAGGGACAGGGGGGCTATGGCTACACCTTC. Its translation: CASSQGQGGYGYTF.

The chain employs TRBV6-2 or TRBV6-3 and TRBJ2-3, with D uncertain. V was shortened by 2 bases and J by 1 base, with 10 bases between the two germline ends. The length of the CDR3 is 15 residues. Germline V lookup: CDR1 MNHEY, CDR2 SVGEGT. CDR3 DNA sequence: TGTGCCAGCAGTTACGTACAGTCAGGCACAGATACGCAGTATTTT. Amino acids: CASSYVQSGTDTQYF.

The V gene is TRBV7-9, the J gene TRBJ1-2; TRBD1 agrees at 9 bases. Germline assignment: CDR1 SEHNR and CDR2 FQNEAQ (reference sequence). V lost 5 bases to trimming and J lost 0 bases; unmatched junction nucleotides: 4. This CDR3 has 15 residues. The CDR3 loop is CASSPGTGSNYGYTF. The CDR3 nucleotides read TGTGCCAGCAGCCCAGGGACAGGGTCTAACTATGGCTACACCTTC.

The chain uses TRBV6-1 and TRBJ2-1; 8 nucleotides line up with TRBD1. Germline assignment: CDR1 MNHNS and CDR2 SASEGT. This CDR3 region has 14 residues. The junction had 4 bases not matched to a gene; V was cut back by 2 bases and J by 7 bases. CDR3 sequence: CASSERQGWNEQFF. The CDR3 nucleotides read TGTGCCAGCAGTGAACGACAGGGGTGGAATGAGCAGTTCTTC.